These 8 T cell receptor beta chains were sequenced from one sample in a study of T cell changes during pregnancy in multiple sclerosis. Repertoires were generated with immunoSEQ multiplex PCR, while TCRdb's copy carries only in-frame clones and drops some. Of 40,000 to 60,000 clones listed, roughly 90% are singletons. The sequenced sample was peripheral blood, obtained in the first trimester of pregnancy. The receptors derive from a female donor in good health, enrolled as a control in a pregnancy study.

The rearrangement joins TRBV28 to TRBJ2-7; 7 nucleotides align to TRBD2. The CDR3 has 15 residues. Germline assignment: CDR1 MDHEN and CDR2 SYDVKM. J was trimmed by 3 bases and V by 2 bases; bases with no gene match: 7. Here the CDR3 DNA reads TGTGCCAGCAGTTTAAGGCCTAGCGGCCTCTACGAGCAGTACTTC. Translating gives CASSLRPSGLYEQYF.

This chain connects TRBV19 to TRBJ2-7; TRBD1 matches at 10 bases. J was trimmed by 3 bases and V by 6 bases; bases with no gene match: 8. The germline gives CDR1 LNHDA, CDR2 SQIVND (reference sequence). CDR3 size: 15 residues. The CDR3 spells CASRFGTGDRYEQYF. The DNA of the CDR3 is TGTGCCAGTAGATTTGGGACAGGGGATCGCTACGAGCAGTACTTC.

The chain links TRBV11-2 to TRBJ2-7, with TRBD2 matching 7 bases. Germline V gene sequence: CDR1 SGHAT, CDR2 FQNNGV. CDR3 length: 13 amino acids. The J segment lost 4 bases and the V segment lost 6 bases, leaving 6 bases of the junction unmatched. For the CDR3, the DNA is TGTGCCAGCAGTGACCTAGCGGATTACGAGCAGTACTTC. Amino acids: CASSDLADYEQYF.

This CDR3 is CASSEGQGSYNEQFF. In DNA form, the CDR3 reads TGTGCCAGCAGTGAAGGGCAGGGGTCCTACAATGAGCAGTTCTTC. The chain links TRBV6-1 to TRBJ2-1, with D perhaps TRBD1 (6 bases). The germline V gene encodes CDR1 MNHNS and CDR2 SASEGT. The ends were cut back, 1 base at V and 1 base at J, with 8 bases in the middle. The CDR3 sequence is 15 residues long.

The chain joins TRBV19 to TRBJ2-3; D is unresolved. This CDR3 region has 13 residues. The V end was cut by 7 bases, the J end by 2 bases, with 10 bases between. CDR1 and CDR2 from the germline V gene are LNHDA and SQIVND (reference sequence). Here the CDR3 DNA reads TGTGCCAGTACAGCGAACCCCACAGATACGCAGTATTTT. Protein: CASTANPTDTQYF.

J is TRBJ1-3 and V is TRBV15; D unclear. Germline lookup yields CDR1 LNHNV and CDR2 YYDKDF (reference sequence). CDR3 length: 17 amino acids. V was clipped by 0 bases and J by 0 bases, with 12 bases between them. CDR3 loop: CATSRDIIGSSGNTIYF. CDR3 in DNA: TGTGCCACCAGCAGAGATATCATTGGCAGCTCTGGAAACACCATATATTTT.

CDR3 loop: CASSRDRADTQYF. For the CDR3, the DNA is TGCGCCAGCAGCCGGGACAGGGCAGATACGCAGTATTTT. This chain links TRBV4-1 with TRBJ2-3, with TRBD1 matching 9 bases. Germline CDR1 is MGHRA and CDR2 is YSYEKL. V shed 4 bases and J 4 bases; nucleotides not matched to a gene: 0. The CDR3 contains 13 residues.

The J gene is TRBJ2-1, the V gene TRBV7-3, with 7 nucleotides matching TRBD1. This CDR3 comprises 13 residues. The junction had 3 bases not matched to a gene; V was cut back by 4 bases and J by 6 bases. Germline V CDR1 and CDR2: SGHTA, FQGTGA. The CDR3 reads CASSYDRANEQFF. The CDR3 DNA reads TGTGCCAGCAGCTATGACAGGGCCAATGAGCAGTTCTTC.